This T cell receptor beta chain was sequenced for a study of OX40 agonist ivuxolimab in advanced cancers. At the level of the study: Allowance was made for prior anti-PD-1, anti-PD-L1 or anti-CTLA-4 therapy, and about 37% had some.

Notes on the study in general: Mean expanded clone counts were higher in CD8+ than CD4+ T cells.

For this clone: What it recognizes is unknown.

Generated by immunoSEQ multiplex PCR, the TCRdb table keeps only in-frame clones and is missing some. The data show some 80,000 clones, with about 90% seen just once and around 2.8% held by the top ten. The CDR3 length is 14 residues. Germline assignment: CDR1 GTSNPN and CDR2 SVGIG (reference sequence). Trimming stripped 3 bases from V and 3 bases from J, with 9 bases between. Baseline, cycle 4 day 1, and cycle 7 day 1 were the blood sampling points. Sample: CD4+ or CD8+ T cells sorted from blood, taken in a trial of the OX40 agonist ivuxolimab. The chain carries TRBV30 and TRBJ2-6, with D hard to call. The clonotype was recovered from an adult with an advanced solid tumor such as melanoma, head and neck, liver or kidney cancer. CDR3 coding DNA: TGTGCCTGGAGATCACGTTATGGGGCCAACGTCCTGACTTTC. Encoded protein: CAWRSRYGANVLTF.